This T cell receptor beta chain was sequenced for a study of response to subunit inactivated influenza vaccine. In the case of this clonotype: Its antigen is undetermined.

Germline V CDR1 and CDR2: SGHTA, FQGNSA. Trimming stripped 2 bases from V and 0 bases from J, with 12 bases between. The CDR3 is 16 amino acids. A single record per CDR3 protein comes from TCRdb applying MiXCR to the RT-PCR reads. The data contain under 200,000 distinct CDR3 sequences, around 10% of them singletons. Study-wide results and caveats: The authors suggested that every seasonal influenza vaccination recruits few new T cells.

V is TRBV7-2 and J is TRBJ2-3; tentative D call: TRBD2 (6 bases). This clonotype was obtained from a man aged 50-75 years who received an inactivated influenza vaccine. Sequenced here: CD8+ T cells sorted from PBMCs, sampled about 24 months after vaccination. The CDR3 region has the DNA TGTGCCAGCAGCTTAAGGGCTAGCGTGAGCACAGATACGCAGTATTTT. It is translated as CASSLRASVSTDTQYF.